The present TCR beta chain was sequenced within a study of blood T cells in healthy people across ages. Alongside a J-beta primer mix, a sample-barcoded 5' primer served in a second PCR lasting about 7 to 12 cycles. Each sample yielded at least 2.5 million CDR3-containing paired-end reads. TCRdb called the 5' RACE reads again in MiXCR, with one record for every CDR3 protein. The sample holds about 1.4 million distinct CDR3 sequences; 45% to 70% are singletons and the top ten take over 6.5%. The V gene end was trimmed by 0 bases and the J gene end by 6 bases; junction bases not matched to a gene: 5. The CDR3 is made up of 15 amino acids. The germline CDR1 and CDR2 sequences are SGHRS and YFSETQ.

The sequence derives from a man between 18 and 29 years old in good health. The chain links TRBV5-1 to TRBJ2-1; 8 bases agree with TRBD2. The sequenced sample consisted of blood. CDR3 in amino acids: CASSLDGGARNEQFF. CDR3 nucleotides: TGCGCCAGCAGCTTGGACGGGGGGGCCCGCAATGAGCAGTTCTTC.